The table lists the clone carrying this T cell receptor (beta chain) with many counts. Antigen unknown. Participating donors were healthy, HIV-negative adults free of recent acute infections or vaccinations. The germline CDR1 and CDR2 sequences are LNHDA and SQIVND (reference sequence). The V and J ends lost 10 bases and 0 bases respectively, with 19 bases between them. The CDR3 totals 16 residues. Deep was the level at which the assay was run. Profiling relied on immunoSEQ multiplex PCR, and the TCRdb table lists in-frame clones only, not all of them. The sample has 450,000 to 500,000 clones, 79% seen once. This entry belongs to a study of shared clonotypes between healthy human individuals. Study findings and constraints: The genetic and exposure-history diversity represented was limited by few donors. Clonotype sharing among donors, it was expected, would be affected by sequencing depth.

Sequenced material: PBMCs. The sequence came from a middle-aged woman in good health. Some clones in this sample may be carry-over from other donors' samples. V is TRBV19 and J is TRBJ2-1, with no clear D. The CDR3 sequence is CATLPGDTSSYNEQFF. CDR3 nucleotide sequence: TGTGCCACCCTACCGGGTGACACGAGCTCCTACAATGAGCAGTTCTTC. Variable domain in full (rest from reference TRBV19 and TRBJ2-1): DGGITQSPKYLFRKEGQNVTLSCEQNLNHDAMYWYRQDPGQGLRLIYYSQIVNDFQKGDIAEGYSVSREKKESFPLTVTSAQKNPTAFYLCATLPGDTSSYNEQFFGPGTRLTVL.